The rows below give T cell receptor beta chains drawn from one sample of a study of blood T cell repertoires in COVID-19. Only in-frame clones appear in the TCRdb table, and some are missing; sequencing was by immunoSEQ multiplex PCR. The data contain approximately 200,000 clones, about nine tenths of them singletons. The sequenced sample consisted of PBMCs or T cells enriched from blood (not recorded which). Receptors originate from a man aged 25 to 40 in a cohort exposed to, infected with or recovered from COVID-19 (not recorded which). The CDR3 runs from the conserved cysteine through the conserved F or W.

TRBV28 | CASSYLPGQGNNSPLHF
TRBV27 | CASSLSPRAGEKDTGELFF
TRBV11-2 | CASSSIRDSNSPLHF
TRBV27 | CASRVPPGTGRWRSNQPQHF
TRBV28 | CGPCFDDRAQPQHF
TRBV24-1 | CATSVPSSGEQFF
TRBV11-2 | CASTPRGTEAFF
TRBV6-5 | CASSRRLAGEETQYF
TRBV6-5 | CASSYSGLAGGEQYF
TRBV7-6 | CASSLGLAGAGGAQYF
TRBV6-1 | CASRRLASSYEQYF
TRBV28 | CASSSNTGTDF
TRBV7-2 | CASSLVGTGREKLFF
TRBV6-5 | CASSSQGVGQPQHF
TRBV9 | CASSVDPRTGGGYTF
TRBV7-3 | CASSPKTGGGTEAFF
TRBV28 | CASRPSAGIHTEAFF
TRBV19 | CASSTGGIFTDTQYF
TRBV28 | CASSSWGGGLANVLTF
TRBV29-1 | CSVKGGPTGELFF
TRBV2 | CASSGGGGAYEQYF
TRBV7-2 | CASSLASTGYGYTF
TRBV5-1 | CASSTGEDSPKAEAFF
TRBV7-3 | CASSPLPGLAGEQYF
TRBV2 | CASSKNGPGTSDGGYTF
TRBV7-3 | CASSPGLVNEQFF
TRBV27 | CASRRTEISSYNEQFF
TRBV5-6 | CASSLGRQGLEKLFF
TRBV2 | CASRGTGGKETQYF
TRBV24-1 | CATSEWDSNQPQHF
TRBV19 | CASSFPQGMTYGYTF
TRBV11-2 | CASSPGTLLNTGELFF
TRBV11-3 | CASSLGLTGGIRNEQFF
TRBV7-9 | CASSLGTALNTEAFF
TRBV6-2/TRBV6-3 | CASSETRGAFF
TRBV2 | CASSYEGENTEAFF
TRBV12-3/TRBV12-4 | CASSLGPSYEQYF
TRBV28 | CASSDIDQPQHF
TRBV7-8 | CASSFTAGIAVTEAFF
TRBV27 | CASSSGTSGNNEQFF
TRBV10-3 | CAISETRLAGGYNEQFF
TRBV5-4 | CASSTTTVYNEQFF
TRBV6-5 | CASRRPGSSYNEQFF
TRBV28 | CASSGPNGLGDTEAFF
TRBV11-2 | CASSQTGMMREKLFF
TRBV4-1 | CASSQDSAPGNIQYF
TRBV11-3 | CASSLDSVQDSEYEQYF
TRBV28 | CASINSNQPQHF
TRBV4-1 | CASSQEKAGEGYNEQFF
TRBV19 | CATATGRTGNIGYTF
TRBV28 | CASSLITSGSDTQYF
TRBV5-5 | CASSLNSQGANTGELFF
TRBV7-8 | CASSLGLAGVYEQYF
TRBV5-6 | CASRDRGNSPLHF
TRBV2 | CATPAVDRAVSEAFF
TRBV5-4 | CASSKPGQATYNEQFF
TRBV28 | CASSFPLDSFGQPQHF
TRBV18 | CASSPQVTNSPLHF
TRBV3-1/TRBV3-2 | CASSPGRGAFF
TRBV19 | CASSHLTSGSYEQYF